The 23 T cell receptor beta chains presented below share a single source sample, sequenced in a study of regulatory T cells in long-lasting Graves disease. CDR3 regions were amplified by Arm-PCR using iRepertoire HTBI primers to build TCR beta libraries. Using its own MiXCR run on the multiplex PCR reads, TCRdb lists one record per CDR3 protein. This table holds 560,000 or so distinct CDR3 sequences, approximately 16% found once. Time point: newly diagnosed GD, antithyroid drugs for less than 3 months. Extracted PBMC RNA gave rise to the TCR library. The sample also formed part of further work on T cells in Graves' hyperthyroidism and ophthalmopathy.

The starting material was peripheral blood mononuclear cells (PBMCs), obtained at new diagnosis, from a patient treated with antithyroid drugs. The receptors come from a man younger than 35 with Graves disease.

The chain has TRBV29-1 and TRBJ1-1, with D tentatively TRBD1 (5 bases). The CDR3 contains 10 residues. Per the germline V gene, CDR1 is SQVTM and CDR2 is ANQGSEA. With 7 bases removed from V and 13 bases from J, the gap between germline ends came to 16 bases. CDR3 nucleotide sequence: TGCAGCGCCCACCGGGGGGGGGGTTTCTTT. Amino acids: CSAHRGGGFF.

In its sample, this clonotype was seen a few times. The chain has TRBV7-9 and TRBJ1-5; D is possibly TRBD1 (6 bases). CDR3 size: 15 residues. Deletions cut 5 bases from V and 4 bases from J, with 15 bases between. CDR1 is SEHNR, CDR2 FQNEAQ, per germline (reference sequence). In DNA, the CDR3 is TGTGCCAGCAGCCGTGGACAGTTACCAAATCAGCCCCAGCATTTT. Translating it yields CASSRGQLPNQPQHF.

This chain joins TRBV11-2 and TRBJ2-2, with 7 bases lining up with TRBD2. CDR3 length: 17 residues. Looked up from germline, CDR1 is SGHAT and CDR2 is FQNNGV. V dropped 5 bases and J dropped 0; count of bases not matched to a gene: 9. DNA for the CDR3: TGTGCCAGCAGCCTGGCGGGGAGGGCGGCGAACACCGGGGAGCTGTTTTTT. Translation gives CASSLAGRAANTGELFF.

This clonotype was seen ten or more times. The rearrangement links TRBV18 to TRBJ2-5; no clear D gene. The germline V gene has CDR1 KGHSH and CDR2 LQKENI. The CDR3 covers 14 residues. V lost 6 bases and J 2 bases, leaving 13 bases between the germline ends. Written as DNA, the CDR3 is TGTGCCAGCTCGTACCGACTTGGGCAAGAGACCCAGTACTTC. Translating it yields CASSYRLGQETQYF.

This clonotype was recorded many times. CDR3 nucleotides: TGTGCCAGCAGTTACCGTGACAGGCCACTAGCCAAAAACATTCAGTACTTC. It is translated as CASSYRDRPLAKNIQYF. This sequence joins TRBV6-2 or TRBV6-3 and TRBJ2-4; D possibly corresponds to TRBD1 (6 bases). V was shortened by 2 bases and J by 0 bases, with 14 bases between the two germline ends. Looked up from germline, CDR1 is MNHEY and CDR2 is SVGEGT. There are 17 residues in the CDR3.

The chain links TRBV4-1 to TRBJ1-5, with no clear D. This CDR3 has 14 residues. CDR1 and CDR2 (germline): MGHRA, YSYEKL. V was trimmed by 3 bases and J by 6 bases, leaving 12 bases between them. The CDR3 region has the DNA TGCGCCAGCAGCCAGGGGAGTTCTGGTCAGCCCCAGCATTTT. It is translated as CASSQGSSGQPQHF.

This clonotype was recorded at least ten times. The V gene is TRBV7-9, the J gene TRBJ1-1; D unresolved. The CDR3 is 13 residues long. Germline CDR1 and CDR2: SEHNR and FQNEAQ (reference sequence). V lost 6 bases to trimming and J lost 12 bases, with 20 bases between them. CDR3 loop: CASSSPGLPLPFF. DNA of the CDR3: TGTGCCAGCAGTTCTCCCGGACTGCCTTTGCCTTTCTTT.

The chain is built from TRBV6-9 and TRBJ1-2; D remains ambiguous. Germline CDR1 MNHGY, CDR2 SVAAGI. Trimming took off 3 bases at V and 4 bases at J, with 6 bases between the two ends. The CDR3 loop spans 12 amino acids. CDR3 bases: TGTGCCAGCAGTTACGGGCCCTATGGCTACACCTTC. The encoded protein is CASSYGPYGYTF.

The chain couples TRBV7-6 to TRBJ2-1; TRBD1 aligns across 7 bases. Germline V gene lookup returns CDR1 SGHVS and CDR2 FNYEAQ. With 3 bases clipped from V and 3 bases from J, the junction kept 8 bases outside the gene matches. The CDR3 spans 16 residues. The DNA of the CDR3 is TGTGCCAGCAGCTTCCTCACAGGGGACCACTACAATGAGCAGTTCTTC. Protein: CASSFLTGDHYNEQFF.

The rearrangement links TRBV5-1 to TRBJ2-7, with 9 bases fitting TRBD1. The V segment lost 2 bases and the J segment 6 bases; nucleotides outside the gene matches: 9. The CDR3 consists of 15 residues. CDR1 is SGHRS, CDR2 YFSETQ, per germline. This CDR3 reads CASSFRGTGLGEQYF. CDR3 sequence (DNA): TGCGCCAGCAGCTTCCGAGGGACAGGGTTGGGCGAGCAGTACTTC.

This clonotype was picked up a small number of times. This chain joins TRBV2 and TRBJ2-3; 8 bases are a match to TRBD2. Germline CDR1 is SNHLY and CDR2 is FYNNEI. J gave up 2 bases and V 5 bases, and 12 bases lay outside the gene matches. There are 17 residues in the CDR3. CDR3 region: CASSPVLREADTDTQYF. CDR3 coding DNA: TGTGCCAGCAGTCCAGTTCTGCGGGAGGCCGACACAGATACGCAGTATTTT.

This clonotype came up many times. The chain employs TRBV27 and TRBJ1-5; D possibly corresponds to TRBD1 (5 bases). The CDR3 has 18 amino acids. Germline V gives CDR1 MNHEY, CDR2 SMNVEV (reference sequence). V shed 4 bases and J shed 5 bases, with 24 bases lying between them. CDR3 bases: TGTGCCAGCAGTTCTCAGACAGAACGATCAACCTTCCATCAGCCCCAGCATTTT. Translated, it gives CASSSQTERSTFHQPQHF.

Many counts were recorded for this clonotype. This chain connects TRBV7-9 to TRBJ1-1; D uncertain. In germline, CDR1 is SEHNR, CDR2 FQNEAQ (reference sequence). Trimming took off 1 base at V and 5 bases at J, with 2 bases between the two ends. This CDR3 spans 11 amino acids. CDR3 amino acids: CASSLGTEAFF. The DNA of the CDR3 is TGTGCCAGCAGCTTAGGGACTGAAGCTTTCTTT.

This clonotype was detected only once. The chain couples TRBV12-3 or TRBV12-4 to TRBJ2-1, with 7 positions matching TRBD2. With 3 bases clipped from V and 0 bases from J, the junction kept 8 bases outside the gene matches. The CDR3 has 17 residues. The CDR3 DNA follows: TGTGCCAGCAGTTTCCGCGCCGGGGGGAGCTCCTACAATGAGCAGTTCTTC. Its translation is CASSFRAGGSSYNEQFF.

This clonotype was counted many times. The chain uses TRBV5-1 and TRBJ2-7, with TRBD1 matching over 9 bases. The germline CDR1 and CDR2 sequences are SGHRS and YFSETQ. Trimming removed 3 bases from V and 5 bases from J; junction bases left unmatched: 15. CDR3 size: 17 residues. The CDR3 region is CASSSDHRDRASHEQYF. The CDR3 DNA follows: TGCGCCAGCAGCTCAGACCACCGGGACAGGGCATCCCACGAGCAGTACTTC.

The chain has TRBV27 and TRBJ2-7; D uncertain. CDR1 is MNHEY, CDR2 SMNVEV, per germline (reference sequence). Trimming took off 6 bases at V and 5 bases at J, with 20 bases between the two ends. The CDR3 has 15 amino acids. CDR3 amino acids: CASSPLALLSDEQYF. The DNA of the CDR3 is TGTGCCAGCAGCCCTTTAGCTCTGCTTTCCGACGAGCAGTACTTC.

The chain is built from TRBV20-1 and TRBJ1-2, with TRBD1 identical over 7 bases. Looked up from germline, CDR1 is DFQATT and CDR2 is SNEGSKA (reference sequence). The CDR3 consists of 13 residues. Trimming took 6 bases from V and 4 from J; bases not matched to a gene: 8. CDR3 coding DNA: TGCAGTGCCCTGGACAGGAGGGGCTATGGCTACACCTTC. Protein: CSALDRRGYGYTF.

There are a few counts of this clonotype. This chain connects TRBV2 to TRBJ1-5; D remains ambiguous. Germline loops: CDR1 SNHLY, CDR2 FYNNEI. V lost 7 bases and J lost 0, with 16 bases in between. This CDR3 contains 16 residues. CDR3 DNA sequence: TGTGCCAGCACCGAAAGGCGACCCCCTAGCAATCAGCCCCAGCATTTT. This sequence encodes CASTERRPPSNQPQHF.

This clonotype was observed at least ten times. This rearrangement joins TRBV28 to TRBJ2-7; 11 bases are a match to TRBD2. Germline values: CDR1 MDHEN, CDR2 SYDVKM. The J segment lost 7 bases and the V segment lost 7 bases, leaving 9 bases of the junction unmatched. The CDR3 consists of 14 residues. The CDR3 DNA follows: TGTGCCAGCACCCTAGCGGGAGGCCAAGCTGAGCAGTACTTC. Protein: CASTLAGGQAEQYF.

This clonotype was seen more than once but under ten times. The V call is TRBV12-3 or TRBV12-4, the J call TRBJ2-3; 7 bases fit TRBD2. This CDR3 spans 15 amino acids. Trimming at V came to 6 bases and at J to 0 bases, leaving 6 bases not matched to a gene. The CDR3 sequence is CASRPAGTSTDTQYF. The CDR3 DNA sequence: TGTGCCAGCAGACCAGCGGGGACTAGCACAGATACGCAGTATTTT.

This clonotype was seen many times. Written as DNA, the CDR3 is TGCAGTGCTAGTACAGGGAAGGGGTTCCCAGATACGCAGTATTTT. Translation: CSASTGKGFPDTQYF. V gene TRBV20-1 combines with J gene TRBJ2-3; weak D call: TRBD1 (6 bases). With 3 bases removed from V and 4 bases from J, the gap between germline ends came to 17 bases. The germline CDR1 and CDR2 sequences are DFQATT and SNEGSKA (reference sequence). This CDR3 is built from 15 residues.

This clonotype came up many times. V gene TRBV11-2 combines with J gene TRBJ2-3; maybe TRBD1 (5 bases). Deletions cut 2 bases from V and 9 bases from J, with 15 bases between. Germline V gives CDR1 SGHAT, CDR2 FQNNGV. The CDR3 runs 14 residues. The CDR3 bases are TGTGCCAGCAGCTTATGGGGCTTGGAAGGGACGCAGTATTTT. This sequence encodes CASSLWGLEGTQYF.

The chain employs TRBV2 and TRBJ2-1, with TRBD2 matching over 14 bases. This CDR3 is built from 20 residues. The V gene's germline CDR1 is SNHLY and CDR2 FYNNEI. Trimming cost V 4 bases and J 2 bases; bases outside gene matches: 13. The CDR3 bases are TGTGCCAGCAGTGTACCGGGACTAGCGGGAGAGCCGGGCCCCTACAATGAGCAGTTCTTC. This codes for CASSVPGLAGEPGPYNEQFF.